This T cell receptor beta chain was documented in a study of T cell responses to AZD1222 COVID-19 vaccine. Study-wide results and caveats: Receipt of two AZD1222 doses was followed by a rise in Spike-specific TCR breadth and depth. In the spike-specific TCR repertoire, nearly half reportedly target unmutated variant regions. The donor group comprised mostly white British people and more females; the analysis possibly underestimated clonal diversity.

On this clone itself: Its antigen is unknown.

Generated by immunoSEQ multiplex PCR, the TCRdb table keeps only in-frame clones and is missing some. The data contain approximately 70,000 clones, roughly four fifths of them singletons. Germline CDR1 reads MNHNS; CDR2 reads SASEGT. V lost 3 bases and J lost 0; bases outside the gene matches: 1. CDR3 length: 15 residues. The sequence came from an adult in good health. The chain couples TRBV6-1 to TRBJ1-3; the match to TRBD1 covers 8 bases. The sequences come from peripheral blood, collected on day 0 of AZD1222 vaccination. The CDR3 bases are TGTGCCAGCAGTGAGGACAGGGACTCTGGAAACACCATATATTTT. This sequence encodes CASSEDRDSGNTIYF.